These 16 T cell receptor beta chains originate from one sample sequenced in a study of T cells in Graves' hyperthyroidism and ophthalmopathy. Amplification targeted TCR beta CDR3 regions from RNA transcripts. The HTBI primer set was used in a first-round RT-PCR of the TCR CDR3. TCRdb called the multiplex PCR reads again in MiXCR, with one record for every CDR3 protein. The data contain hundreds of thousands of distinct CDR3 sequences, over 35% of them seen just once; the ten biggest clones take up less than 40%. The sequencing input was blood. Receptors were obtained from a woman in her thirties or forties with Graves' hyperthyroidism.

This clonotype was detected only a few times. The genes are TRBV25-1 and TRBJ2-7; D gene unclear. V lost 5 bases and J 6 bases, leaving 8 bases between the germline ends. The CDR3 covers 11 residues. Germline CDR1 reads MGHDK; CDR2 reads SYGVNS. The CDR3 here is CASSKAAEQYF. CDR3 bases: TGTGCCAGCAGTAAAGCTGCCGAGCAGTACTTC.

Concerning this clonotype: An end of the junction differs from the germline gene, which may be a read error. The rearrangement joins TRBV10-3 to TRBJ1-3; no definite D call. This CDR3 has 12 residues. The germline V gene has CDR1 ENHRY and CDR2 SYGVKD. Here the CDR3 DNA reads TGCGCCATCACCAGGACTGGAAACACCATATATTTT. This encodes CAITRTGNTIYF.

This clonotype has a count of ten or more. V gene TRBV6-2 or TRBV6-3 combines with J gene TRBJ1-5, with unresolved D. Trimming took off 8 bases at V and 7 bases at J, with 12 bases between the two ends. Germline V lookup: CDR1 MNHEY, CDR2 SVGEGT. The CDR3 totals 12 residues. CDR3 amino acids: CASAYRGQPQHF. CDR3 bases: TGTGCCAGCGCATATCGCGGACAGCCCCAGCATTTT.

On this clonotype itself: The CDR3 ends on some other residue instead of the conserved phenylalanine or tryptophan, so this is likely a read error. The CDR3 region has the DNA TGTGCCATCAGTGAGTCGAGCCCGGGTTCAACTAATGAAAAACTGTTTCTT. Amino acid sequence: CAISESSPGSTNEKLFL. The chain combines TRBV10-3 with TRBJ1-4; D unresolved. The V and J ends lost 0 bases and 0 bases respectively, with 11 bases between them. In germline, CDR1 is ENHRY, CDR2 SYGVKD. The length of the CDR3 is 17 residues.

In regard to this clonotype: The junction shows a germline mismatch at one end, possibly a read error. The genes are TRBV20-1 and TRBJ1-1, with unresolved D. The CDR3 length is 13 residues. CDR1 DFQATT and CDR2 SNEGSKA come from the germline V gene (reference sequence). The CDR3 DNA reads TGCAGTGCTAGGCCCCAGATGAACACTGTAGCTTTCTTT. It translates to CSARPQMNTVAFF.

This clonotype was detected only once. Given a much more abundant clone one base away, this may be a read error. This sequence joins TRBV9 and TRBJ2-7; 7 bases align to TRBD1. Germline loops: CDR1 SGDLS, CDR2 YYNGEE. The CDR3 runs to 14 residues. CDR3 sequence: CASSVDGDSYEQHF. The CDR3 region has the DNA TGTGCCAGCAGCGTAGACGGGGACAGCTACGAGCAGCACTTC.

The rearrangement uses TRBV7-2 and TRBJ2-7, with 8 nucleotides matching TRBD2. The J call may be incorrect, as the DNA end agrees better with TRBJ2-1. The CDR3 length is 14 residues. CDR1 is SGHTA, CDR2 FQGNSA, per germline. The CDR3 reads CASSRAGVYNEQFF. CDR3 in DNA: TGTGCCAGCAGCCGAGCGGGAGTGTACAATGAGCAGTTCTTC.

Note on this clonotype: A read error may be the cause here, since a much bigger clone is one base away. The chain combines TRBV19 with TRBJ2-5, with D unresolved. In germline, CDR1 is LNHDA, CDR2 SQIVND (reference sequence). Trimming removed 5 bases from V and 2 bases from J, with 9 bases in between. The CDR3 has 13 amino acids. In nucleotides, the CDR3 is TGTGCCAGTAGTGCGAGTGGGCAAGAGACCCAGTACTTC. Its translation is CASSASGQETQYF.

The CDR3, as DNA: TGTGCCAGCAGACGGACTAGCGGGAGCTATACAAAGACCCAGTACTTC. It is translated as CASRRTSGSYTKTQYF. The J gene is TRBJ2-5, the V gene TRBV6-1, with TRBD2 matching 13 bases. V was pared by 6 bases and J by 6 bases, with 10 bases of the junction left unmatched. The CDR3 covers 16 residues. Per germline, CDR1 MNHNS and CDR2 SASEGT.

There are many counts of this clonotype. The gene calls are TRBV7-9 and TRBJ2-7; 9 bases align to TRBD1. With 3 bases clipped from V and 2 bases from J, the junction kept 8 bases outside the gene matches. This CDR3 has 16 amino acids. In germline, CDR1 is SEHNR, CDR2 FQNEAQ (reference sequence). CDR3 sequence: CASSLAGGTGTYEQYF. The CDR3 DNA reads TGTGCCAGCAGCTTGGCAGGGGGGACAGGGACCTACGAGCAGTACTTC.

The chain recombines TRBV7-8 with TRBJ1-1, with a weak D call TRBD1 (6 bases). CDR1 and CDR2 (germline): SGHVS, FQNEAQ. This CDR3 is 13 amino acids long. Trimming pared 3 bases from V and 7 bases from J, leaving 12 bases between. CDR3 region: CASSLGGSYEAFF. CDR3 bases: TGTGCCAGCAGCTTGGGGGGCTCTTATGAAGCTTTCTTT.

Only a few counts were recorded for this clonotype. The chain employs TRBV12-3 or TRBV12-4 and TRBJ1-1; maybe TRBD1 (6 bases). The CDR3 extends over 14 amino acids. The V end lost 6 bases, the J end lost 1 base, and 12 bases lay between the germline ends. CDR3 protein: CASSRVRGNTEAFF. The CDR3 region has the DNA TGTGCCAGCAGCCGGGTCAGGGGGAACACTGAAGCTTTCTTT.

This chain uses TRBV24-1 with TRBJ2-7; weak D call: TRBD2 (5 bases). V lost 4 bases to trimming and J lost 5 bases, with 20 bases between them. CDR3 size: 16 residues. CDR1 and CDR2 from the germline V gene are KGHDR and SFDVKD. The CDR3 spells CATSETKRRVSNEQYF. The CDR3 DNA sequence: TGTGCCACCAGTGAAACAAAGCGGCGGGTCTCAAACGAGCAGTACTTC.

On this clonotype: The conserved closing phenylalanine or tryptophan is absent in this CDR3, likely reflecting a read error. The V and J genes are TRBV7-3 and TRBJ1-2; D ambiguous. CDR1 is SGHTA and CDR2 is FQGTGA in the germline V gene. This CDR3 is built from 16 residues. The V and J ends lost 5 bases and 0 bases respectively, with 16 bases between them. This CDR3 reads CASSGRGMRANYGYTS. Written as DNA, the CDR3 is TGTGCCAGCAGCGGACGGGGAATGAGGGCTAACTATGGCTACACCTCC.

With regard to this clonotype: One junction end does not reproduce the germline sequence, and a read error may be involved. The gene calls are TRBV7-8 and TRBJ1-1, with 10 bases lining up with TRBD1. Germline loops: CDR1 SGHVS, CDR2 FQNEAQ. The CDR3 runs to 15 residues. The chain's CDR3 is CASSRTGTGVTEAFF. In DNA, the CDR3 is TGCGCCAGCAGCCGAACCGGGACAGGGGTGACTGAAGCTTTCTTT.

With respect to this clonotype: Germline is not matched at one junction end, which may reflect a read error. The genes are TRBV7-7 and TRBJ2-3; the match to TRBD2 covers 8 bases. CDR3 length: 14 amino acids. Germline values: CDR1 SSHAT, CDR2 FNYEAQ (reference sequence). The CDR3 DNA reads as TGTGCTAGCAGCTTAGGAGGGACTAGAGCTACGCAGTATTTT. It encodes CASSLGGTRATQYF.